This T cell receptor beta chain was found in a study of cytomegalovirus exposure and HLA in healthy donors. Study-level information: Out of 398 genotyped donors, approximately 84% belonged to the Caucasian-associated ancestry cluster.

Trimming removed 0 bases at V and 1 base at J, with 9 bases between. Germline CDR1 reads MNHEY; CDR2 reads SVGAGI. CDR3 length: 15 amino acids. With 60 Vbeta and 13 Jbeta primers, the PCR was carried out. Sequencing was performed with immunoSEQ multiplex PCR; in TCRdb, only in-frame clones are kept and a portion is missing. Of 33,000 or so clones listed, approximately 79% are singletons. This clone has just a few counts. Its antigen is unidentified. Findings and caveats of the study: Rare TCR sequences dominated, though some public TCRs recurred in many donors. Researchers left out some V segments, among them TRBV6-2 and TRBV6-3, as indistinguishable.

This TCR came from a woman aged 25 to 39 in good health and CMV-seropositive. The source material was PBMCs. The chain combines TRBV6-5 with TRBJ1-1; no reliable D call. As DNA, the CDR3 is TGTGCCAGCAGTTACTCCGCTTCTAGGAACACTGAAGCTTTCTTT. Encoded protein: CASSYSASRNTEAFF.